This entry concerns a single T cell receptor (beta chain). Its antigen is unidentified. These data come from a study of cytomegalovirus exposure and HLA in healthy donors. The study, taken as a whole, reports: It was shown in a later analysis that HLA-associated TCR beta chains were more clonally expanded than other, equally common chains. A later analysis linked 15,000 to 20,000 TCR beta sequences to HLA alleles at 0.05 false discovery rate.

In the PCR, 60 Vbeta and 13 Jbeta primers were used. Profiled with immunoSEQ multiplex PCR; TCRdb holds only in-frame clones, not every one. The sample records 97,000 or so clones, about 81% being singletons. Germline CDR1 reads MGHRA; CDR2 reads YSYEKL. V was cut by 1 base and J by 4 bases, with 14 bases left in between. This CDR3 contains 15 residues. The sequence was obtained from a man aged 35 to 55 in good health and CMV-seronegative. The sequencing input was PBMCs. The V call is TRBV4-1, the J call TRBJ2-7; possibly TRBD2 for D (7 bases). The CDR3 bases are TGCGCCAGCAGCCAAGTTGCAGGGGAGGGGTACGAGCAGTACTTC. Protein sequence: CASSQVAGEGYEQYF.